A single T cell receptor beta chain is shown here with its context. Its cognate antigen is unknown. RNA was extracted and reverse transcribed into cDNA as the sequencing template. Sequenced by immunoSEQ multiplex PCR; TCRdb stores in-frame clones only, minus some. The sample records fewer than 250,000 clones, roughly two fifths being singletons. These data originate in a study of CD8+ T cells in alopecia areata. Study-level information: Scoring treated patients' severity relied on the percentage of scalp area affected.

The study, taken as a whole, reports: Higher clonality than in normal scalp was seen in lesional scalp, especially alopecia totalis/universalis.

CDR3 size: 13 residues. Germline V gene sequence: CDR1 SEHNR, CDR2 FQNEAQ (reference sequence). V lost 2 bases to trimming and J lost 4 bases, with 5 bases between them. Documented treatment: oral pan-JAK inhibitor, 5-10 mg twice daily. The study team obtained lesional scalp punch biopsies and peripheral blood from alopecia areata patients. The source of this sequence is a human donor with alopecia areata. V is TRBV7-9 and J is TRBJ2-2; D gene ambiguous. This material consisted of CD4+ T cells sorted from blood, taken around week 37, from a patient treated with tofacitinib. As DNA, the CDR3 is TGTGCCAGCAGCTTACCAGTCACCGGGGAGCTGTTTTTT. The encoded protein is CASSLPVTGELFF.